These 19 T cell receptor beta chains share one sample of origin, sequenced in a study of cytomegalovirus exposure and HLA in healthy donors. Use of 60 Vbeta and 13 Jbeta primers characterized the PCR. The table came from immunoSEQ multiplex PCR; TCRdb's copy has only in-frame clones and leaves some out. The sample carries 150,000 to 200,000 clones, around 80% recorded once. The sample was PBMCs. The receptors come from a male donor in good health and CMV-seropositive.

The chain combines TRBV9 with TRBJ2-5, with 9 bases identical to TRBD2. Gene TRBJ2-7 matches the end of the DNA better, so the J call may be wrong. This CDR3 is 14 amino acids long. Germline values: CDR1 SGDLS, CDR2 YYNGEE. CDR3: CASSVGGRAYEQYF. The CDR3, as DNA: TGTGCCAGCAGCGTAGGCGGGAGGGCCTACGAGCAGTACTTC.

The J gene is TRBJ2-7, the V gene TRBV19, with a tentative D call TRBD2 (6 bases). V was pared by 3 bases and J by 3 bases, with 21 bases between. The germline CDR1 and CDR2 sequences are LNHDA and SQIVND (reference sequence). The CDR3 runs to 17 residues. The CDR3: CASSISGGSSINYEQYF. The CDR3 nucleotides read TGTGCCAGTAGTATCTCTGGGGGGTCTTCCATAAACTACGAGCAGTACTTC.

The V gene is TRBV29-1, the J gene TRBJ2-7, with a weak D call TRBD2 (7 bases). CDR3 length: 13 amino acids. In germline, CDR1 is SQVTM, CDR2 ANQGSEA. Trimming took 7 bases from V and 2 from J, leaving 15 bases between them. This chain's CDR3 is CSAGGQTTYEQYF. The CDR3 nucleotides are TGCAGCGCCGGGGGGCAGACAACCTACGAGCAGTACTTC.

A few counts support this clone. This rearrangement joins TRBV7-9 to TRBJ1-4; TRBD1 matches at 9 bases. The CDR3 spans 14 residues. In germline, CDR1 is SEHNR, CDR2 FQNEAQ (reference sequence). V lost 5 bases to trimming and J lost 6 bases; unmatched junction nucleotides: 4. The CDR3 reads CASSPWTGDEKLFF. The CDR3 DNA is TGTGCCAGCAGCCCGTGGACAGGGGATGAAAAACTGTTTTTT.

With regard to this clone: Because the CDR3's place on the DNA is in doubt, the DNA is left out and the CDR3 is given as listed by TCRdb. This chain connects TRBV28 to TRBJ1-4; TRBD1 is the table's D call, not checked against the DNA. Inclusive of both ends, the CDR3 amounts to 15 amino acids. Germline CDR1 is MDHEN and CDR2 is SYDVKM. CDR3 in amino acids: CASSFGPGGREKLFF.

The rearrangement links TRBV11-2 to TRBJ2-1; the match to TRBD2 covers 12 bases. This CDR3 contains 18 residues. CDR1 and CDR2 (germline): SGHAT, FQNNGV. V was clipped by 6 bases and J by 2 bases; unmatched bases: 11. The CDR3 DNA reads TGTGCCAGCAGTATAGGGACTAGCGGGCACTCCACCTACAATGAGCAGTTCTTC. It encodes CASSIGTSGHSTYNEQFF.

The chain couples TRBV7-8 to TRBJ1-5; 7 nucleotides agree with TRBD1. CDR1 is SGHVS, CDR2 FQNEAQ, per germline. There are 18 residues in the CDR3. V lost 2 bases to trimming and J lost 3 bases; unmatched junction nucleotides: 13. In DNA, the CDR3 is TGTGCCAGCAGCTTAAGGCAGGCGGGACAGCTCCCCAATCAGCCCCAGCATTTT. Encoded protein: CASSLRQAGQLPNQPQHF. The full variable domain, its missing parts supplied by reference TRBV7-8 and TRBJ1-5, is GAGVSQSPRYKVAKRGQDVALRCDPISGHVSLFWYQQALGQGPEFLTYFQNEAQLDKSGLPSDRFFAERPEGSVSTLKIQRTQQEDSAVYLCASSLRQAGQLPNQPQHFGDGTRLSIL.

This sequence joins TRBV12-5 and TRBJ1-1; a possible D gene is TRBD1 (5 bases). Trimming stripped 0 bases from V and 0 bases from J, with 8 bases between. The germline V gene encodes CDR1 LGHNT and CDR2 FRNRAP. The CDR3 runs 15 residues. CDR3 bases: TGTGCTAGTGGTTTGGTTTTAGGGGTGAACACTGAAGCTTTCTTT. Its translation is CASGLVLGVNTEAFF.

V is TRBV9 and J is TRBJ2-5; 9 bases are shared with TRBD2. TRBJ2-7 explains the end of the DNA better; the J call may be wrong. CDR3 length equals 15 residues. Germline V gene data show CDR1 as SGDLS and CDR2 as YYNGEE. This chain's CDR3 is CASSVGSGSSYEQYF. CDR3 DNA: TGTGCCAGCAGCGTCGGTAGCGGGAGCTCCTACGAGCAGTACTTC.

This chain connects TRBV12-5 to TRBJ2-7, with 12 nucleotides matching TRBD2. Germline V CDR1 and CDR2: LGHNT, FRNRAP. The V and J ends lost 3 bases and 0 bases, in that order; junction bases with no gene match: 6. The CDR3 sequence is 17 residues long. CDR3 nucleotides: TGTGCTAGTGGTTTCTCCTCGACTAGCGGGAGCTCCTACGAGCAGTACTTC. Amino acid sequence: CASGFSSTSGSSYEQYF. Complete variable domain (other parts from reference TRBV12-5 and TRBJ2-7): DARVTQTPRHKVTEMGQEVTMRCQPILGHNTVFWYRQTMMQGLELLAYFRNRAPLDDSGMPKDRFSAEMPDATLATLKIQPSEPRDSAVYFCASGFSSTSGSSYEQYFGPGTRLTVT.

The chain recombines TRBV7-9 with TRBJ2-7; the D gene is possibly TRBD1 (5 bases). Between the trimmed V and J ends, which lost 2 bases and 6 bases, there was a span of 8 bases. CDR3 size: 12 residues. CDR1 and CDR2 from the germline V gene are SEHNR and FQNEAQ (reference sequence). The CDR3 DNA is TGTGCCAGCAGCTTACTAGGGGCCGAGCAGTACTTC. This encodes CASSLLGAEQYF. Combining the CDR3 with reference TRBV7-9 and TRBJ2-7 gives the whole variable domain DTGVSQNPRHKITKRGQNVTFRCDPISEHNRLYWYRQTLGQGPEFLTYFQNEAQLEKSRLLSDRFSAERPKGSFSTLEIQRTEQGDSAMYLCASSLLGAEQYFGPGTRLTVT.

The chain is built from TRBV4-1 and TRBJ2-7; 7 nucleotides match TRBD2. The germline V gene encodes CDR1 MGHRA and CDR2 YSYEKL. J gave up 4 bases and V 3 bases, and 3 bases lay outside the gene matches. This CDR3 contains 13 residues. The DNA for the CDR3 is TGCGCCAGCAGCCAGGGGGGGAAATACGAGCAGTACTTC. Translated: CASSQGGKYEQYF.

This chain connects TRBV15 to TRBJ2-7, with 11 bases fitting TRBD2. The V segment lost 3 bases and the J segment 2 bases; nucleotides outside the gene matches: 6. CDR1 LNHNV and CDR2 YYDKDF come from the germline V gene (reference sequence). CDR3 size: 16 residues. The CDR3 bases are TGTGCCACCAGCAGGGGCGGGACTAGCGGTGCCTACGAGCAGTACTTC. It is translated as CATSRGGTSGAYEQYF. The full variable domain, completed using reference TRBV15 and TRBJ2-7, is DAMVIQNPRYQVTQFGKPVTLSCSQTLNHNVMYWYQQKSSQAPKLLFHYYDKDFNNEADTPDNFQSRRPNTSFCFLDIRSPGLGDTAMYLCATSRGGTSGAYEQYFGPGTRLTVT.

V and J are TRBV6-5 and TRBJ2-7; 12 bases fit TRBD1. The junction had 0 bases not matched to a gene; V was cut back by 0 bases and J by 6 bases. CDR1 MNHEY and CDR2 SVGAGI come from the germline V gene. The length of the CDR3 is 14 residues. The DNA of the CDR3 is TGTGCCAGCAGTTACTCGGGACAGGGGGCCGAGCAGTACTTC. Amino acid sequence: CASSYSGQGAEQYF.

This clone has only a few counts. The V gene is TRBV6-1, the J gene TRBJ1-1; D perhaps matches TRBD1 (5 bases). V gave up 6 bases and J gave up 0 bases, with 11 bases separating them. Germline CDR1 is MNHNS and CDR2 is SASEGT. This CDR3 has 14 amino acids. The CDR3 DNA reads TGTGCCAGCAGAAACTCAGGGATGAACACTGAAGCTTTCTTT. As protein: CASRNSGMNTEAFF.

This chain links TRBV6-6 with TRBJ1-1, with 8 nucleotides matching TRBD1. The V and J ends lost 8 bases and 7 bases, in that order; junction bases with no gene match: 9. The germline V gene encodes CDR1 MNHNY and CDR2 SVGAGI (reference sequence). CDR3 length: 13 amino acids. Here the CDR3 DNA reads TGTGCCAGCTTAATCGGACAGGGCCTTGAAGCTTTCTTT. Protein sequence: CASLIGQGLEAFF.

This clone has only one observation. This sequence joins TRBV27 and TRBJ2-5, with a weak D call TRBD1 (6 bases). The assigned J gene may be wrong: the sequence end matches TRBJ2-7 better. This CDR3 has 14 residues. Germline V gene lookup returns CDR1 MNHEY and CDR2 SMNVEV (reference sequence). CDR3 DNA: TGTGCCAGCAGTCCCCGGCCAGGGGAAGTCGAGCAGTACTTC. Amino acid sequence: CASSPRPGEVEQYF.

This chain uses TRBV30 with TRBJ2-7; TRBD1 matches at 12 bases. The junction had 5 bases not matched to a gene; V was cut back by 0 bases and J by 5 bases. Germline CDR1 GTSNPN, CDR2 SVGIG (reference sequence). CDR3 length: 15 amino acids. CDR3 sequence (DNA): TGTGCCTGGAGTGTACCCGGGACAGGGGGCCACGAGCAGTACTTC. The encoded protein is CAWSVPGTGGHEQYF.

The V call is TRBV6-5, the J call TRBJ1-2, with D perhaps TRBD1 (6 bases). V was pared by 5 bases and J by 2 bases, with 9 bases between. Germline CDR1 is MNHEY and CDR2 is SVGAGI. CDR3 length: 13 residues. CDR3 bases: TGTGCCAGCAGTAATGGACAGAACTATGGCTACACCTTC. Translation: CASSNGQNYGYTF.